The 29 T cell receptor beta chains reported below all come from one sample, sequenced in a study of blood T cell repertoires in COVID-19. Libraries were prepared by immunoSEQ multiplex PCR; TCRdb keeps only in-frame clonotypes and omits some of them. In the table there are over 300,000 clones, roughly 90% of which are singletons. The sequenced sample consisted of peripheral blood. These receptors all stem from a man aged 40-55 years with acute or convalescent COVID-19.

DNA for the CDR3: TGTGCCAGCAGTTTATCGGGGACAGGGAGAGAAAAACTGTTTTTT. Encoded protein: CASSLSGTGREKLFF. The chain has TRBV27 and TRBJ1-4; 9 bases are a match to TRBD1. The CDR3 has 15 residues. Per the germline V gene, CDR1 is MNHEY and CDR2 is SMNVEV (reference sequence). Unmatched junction bases numbered 4, after V lost 0 bases and J lost 8 bases.

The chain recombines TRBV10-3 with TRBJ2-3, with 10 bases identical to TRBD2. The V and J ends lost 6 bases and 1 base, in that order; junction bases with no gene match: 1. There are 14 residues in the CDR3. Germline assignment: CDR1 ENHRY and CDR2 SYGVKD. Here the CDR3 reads CAIRGTSGTDTQYF. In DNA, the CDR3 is TGTGCCATCAGAGGGACTAGCGGCACAGATACGCAGTATTTT.

CDR3 residues: CASRRTGESNQPQHF. The CDR3 nucleotides read TGTGCCAGCAGAAGGACAGGAGAAAGCAATCAGCCCCAGCATTTT. The chain uses TRBV6-4 and TRBJ1-5; 7 bases fit TRBD1. Per the germline V gene, CDR1 is MRHNA and CDR2 is SNTAGT. The CDR3 consists of 15 residues. Trimming removed 6 bases from V and 1 base from J; junction bases left unmatched: 6.

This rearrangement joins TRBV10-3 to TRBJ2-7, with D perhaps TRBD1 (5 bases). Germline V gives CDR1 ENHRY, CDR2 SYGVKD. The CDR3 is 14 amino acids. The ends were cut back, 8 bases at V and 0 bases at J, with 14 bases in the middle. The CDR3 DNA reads TGTGCCATCGGGCAGGGATTCGCCTCCTACGAGCAGTACTTC. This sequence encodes CAIGQGFASYEQYF.

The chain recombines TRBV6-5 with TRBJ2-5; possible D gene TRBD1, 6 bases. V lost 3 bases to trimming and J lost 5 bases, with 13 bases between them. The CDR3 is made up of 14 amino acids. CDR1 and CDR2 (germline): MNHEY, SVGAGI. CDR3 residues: CASSYLDSRETQYF. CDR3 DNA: TGTGCCAGCAGTTATCTGGACAGTAGGGAGACCCAGTACTTC.

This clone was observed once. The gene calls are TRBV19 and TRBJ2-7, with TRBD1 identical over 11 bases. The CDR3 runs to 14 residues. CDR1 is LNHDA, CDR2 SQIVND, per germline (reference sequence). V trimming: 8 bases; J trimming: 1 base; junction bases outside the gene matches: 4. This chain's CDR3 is CASSGQGGSYEQYF. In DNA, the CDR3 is TGTGCCAGTTCGGGACAGGGGGGGTCCTACGAGCAGTACTTC.

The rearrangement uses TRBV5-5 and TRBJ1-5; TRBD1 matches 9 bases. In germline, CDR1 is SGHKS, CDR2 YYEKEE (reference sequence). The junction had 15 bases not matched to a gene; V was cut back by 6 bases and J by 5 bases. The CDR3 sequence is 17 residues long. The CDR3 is CASTPGQGFNFDQPQHF. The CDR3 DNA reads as TGTGCCAGCACCCCGGGACAGGGATTTAATTTTGATCAGCCCCAGCATTTT.

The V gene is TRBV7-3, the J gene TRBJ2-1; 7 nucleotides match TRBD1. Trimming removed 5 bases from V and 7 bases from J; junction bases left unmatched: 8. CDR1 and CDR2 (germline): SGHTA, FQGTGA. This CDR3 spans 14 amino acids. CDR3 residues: CASSRDLQGNEQFF. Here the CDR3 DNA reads TGTGCCAGCAGCCGAGACTTACAGGGGAATGAGCAGTTCTTC.

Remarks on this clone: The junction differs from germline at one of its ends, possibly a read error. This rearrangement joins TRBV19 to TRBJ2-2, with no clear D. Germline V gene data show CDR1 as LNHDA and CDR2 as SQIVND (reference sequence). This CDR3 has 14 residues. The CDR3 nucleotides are TGTGCCAGTAGGATAGACGGTAACACCGGGGAGCTGTTTTTT. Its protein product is CASRIDGNTGELFF.

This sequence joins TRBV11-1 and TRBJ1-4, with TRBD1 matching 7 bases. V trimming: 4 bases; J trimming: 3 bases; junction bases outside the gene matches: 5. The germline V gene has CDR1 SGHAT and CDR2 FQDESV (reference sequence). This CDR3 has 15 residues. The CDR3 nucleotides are TGTGCCAGCAGCTACACCGGGACAGCTAATGAAAAACTGTTTTTT. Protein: CASSYTGTANEKLFF.

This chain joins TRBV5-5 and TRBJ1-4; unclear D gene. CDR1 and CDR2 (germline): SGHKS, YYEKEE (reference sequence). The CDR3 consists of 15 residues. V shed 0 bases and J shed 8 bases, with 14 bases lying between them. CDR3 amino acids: CASSLVAHVNEKLFF. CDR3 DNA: TGTGCCAGCAGCTTGGTAGCACATGTTAACGAAAAACTGTTTTTT.

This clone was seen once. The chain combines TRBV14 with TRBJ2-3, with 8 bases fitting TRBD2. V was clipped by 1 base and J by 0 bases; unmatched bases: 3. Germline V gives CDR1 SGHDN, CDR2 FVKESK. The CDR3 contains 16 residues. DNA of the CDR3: TGTGCCAGCAGCCAAGTTGCGGGAGGCAGCACAGATACGCAGTATTTT. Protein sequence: CASSQVAGGSTDTQYF.

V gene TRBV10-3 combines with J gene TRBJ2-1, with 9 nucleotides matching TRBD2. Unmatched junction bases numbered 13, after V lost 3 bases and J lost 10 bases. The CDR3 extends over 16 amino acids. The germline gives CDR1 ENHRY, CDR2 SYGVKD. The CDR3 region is CAISDGREGPFAEQFF. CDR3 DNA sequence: TGTGCCATCAGTGATGGGCGGGAGGGCCCCTTCGCCGAGCAGTTCTTC.

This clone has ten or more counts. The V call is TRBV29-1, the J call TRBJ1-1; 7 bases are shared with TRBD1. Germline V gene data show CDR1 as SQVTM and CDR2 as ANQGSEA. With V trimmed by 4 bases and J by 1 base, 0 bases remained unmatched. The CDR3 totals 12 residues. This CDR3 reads CSVGTGNTEAFF. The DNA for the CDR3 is TGCAGCGTTGGGACAGGGAACACTGAAGCTTTCTTT.

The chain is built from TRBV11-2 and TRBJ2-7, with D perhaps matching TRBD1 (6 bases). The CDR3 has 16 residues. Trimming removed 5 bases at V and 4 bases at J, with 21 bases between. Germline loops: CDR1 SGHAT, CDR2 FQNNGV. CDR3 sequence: CASSPSTGLLAYEQYF. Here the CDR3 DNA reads TGTGCCAGCAGCCCTTCAACAGGGCTGTTGGCTTACGAGCAGTACTTC. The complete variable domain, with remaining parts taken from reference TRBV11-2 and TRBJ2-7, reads EAGVAQSPRYKIIEKRQSVAFWCNPISGHATLYWYQQILGQGPKLLIQFQNNGVVDDSQLPKDRFSAERLKGVDSTLKIQPAKLEDSAVYLCASSPSTGLLAYEQYFGPGTRLTVT.

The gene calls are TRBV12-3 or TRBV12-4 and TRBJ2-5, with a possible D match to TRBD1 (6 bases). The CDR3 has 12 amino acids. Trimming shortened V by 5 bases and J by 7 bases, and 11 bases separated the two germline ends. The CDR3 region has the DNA TGTGCCAGCAGTAGGGGGTTTGGGACCCAGTACTTC. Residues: CASSRGFGTQYF.

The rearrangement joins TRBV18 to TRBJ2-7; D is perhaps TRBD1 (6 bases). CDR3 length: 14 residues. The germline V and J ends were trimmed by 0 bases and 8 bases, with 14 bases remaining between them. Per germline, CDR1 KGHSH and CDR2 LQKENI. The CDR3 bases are TGTGCCAGCTCACCACCCGGGACACTAGTCAAGCAGTACTTC. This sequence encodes CASSPPGTLVKQYF.

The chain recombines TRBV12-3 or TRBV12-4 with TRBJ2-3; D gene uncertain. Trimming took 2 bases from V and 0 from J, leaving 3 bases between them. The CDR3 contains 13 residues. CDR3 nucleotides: TGTGCCAGCAGTTTACAGAGCACAGATACGCAGTATTTT. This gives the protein CASSLQSTDTQYF.

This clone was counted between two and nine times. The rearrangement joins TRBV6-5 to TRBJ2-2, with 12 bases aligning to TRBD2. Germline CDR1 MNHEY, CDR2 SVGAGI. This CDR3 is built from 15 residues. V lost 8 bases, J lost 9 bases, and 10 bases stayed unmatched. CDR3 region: CASSFRGLAGRELFF. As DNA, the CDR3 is TGTGCCAGCTCCTTTAGGGGACTAGCGGGCCGGGAGCTGTTTTTT.

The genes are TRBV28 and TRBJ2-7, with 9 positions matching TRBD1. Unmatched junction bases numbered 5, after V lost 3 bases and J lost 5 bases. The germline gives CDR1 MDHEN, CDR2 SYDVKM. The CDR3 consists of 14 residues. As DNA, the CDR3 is TGTGCCAGCAGTTTGACAGGGGGGATGAACGAGCAGTACTTC. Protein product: CASSLTGGMNEQYF.

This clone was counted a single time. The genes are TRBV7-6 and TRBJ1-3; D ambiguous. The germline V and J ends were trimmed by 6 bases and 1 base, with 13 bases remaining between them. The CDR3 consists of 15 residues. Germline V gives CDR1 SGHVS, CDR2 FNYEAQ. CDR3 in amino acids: CASSPTYTSGNTIYF. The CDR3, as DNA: TGTGCCAGCAGTCCGACTTACACTTCTGGAAACACCATATATTTT.

The CDR3 DNA reads as TGTGCCAGCAGTTACTCCTTTGATTACGGGTGGAATGAGCAGTTCTTC. Translation gives CASSYSFDYGWNEQFF. The rearrangement joins TRBV6-5 to TRBJ2-1; no clear D gene. Germline V gives CDR1 MNHEY, CDR2 SVGAGI. The ends were cut back, 0 bases at V and 7 bases at J, with 16 bases in the middle. CDR3 length: 16 residues.

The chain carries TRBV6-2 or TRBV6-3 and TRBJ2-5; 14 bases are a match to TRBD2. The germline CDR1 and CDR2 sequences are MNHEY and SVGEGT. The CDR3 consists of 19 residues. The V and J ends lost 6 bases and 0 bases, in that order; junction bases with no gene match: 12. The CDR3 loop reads CASSKTGLAGDSYQETQYF. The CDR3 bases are TGTGCCAGCAGCAAAACGGGACTAGCGGGGGACTCGTACCAAGAGACCCAGTACTTC.

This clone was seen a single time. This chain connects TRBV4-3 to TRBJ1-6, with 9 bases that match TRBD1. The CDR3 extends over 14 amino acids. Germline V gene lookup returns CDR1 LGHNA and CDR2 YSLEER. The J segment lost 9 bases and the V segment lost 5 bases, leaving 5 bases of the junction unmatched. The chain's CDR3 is CASSLGTGTSPLHF. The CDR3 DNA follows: TGCGCCAGCAGCTTGGGGACAGGGACTTCACCCCTCCACTTT.

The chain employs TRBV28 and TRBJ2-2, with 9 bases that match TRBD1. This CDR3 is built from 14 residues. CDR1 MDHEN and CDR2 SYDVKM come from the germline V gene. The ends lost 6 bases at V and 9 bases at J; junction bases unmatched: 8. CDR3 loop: CASSRDRVTRELFF. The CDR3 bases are TGTGCCAGCAGCCGGGACAGGGTTACAAGGGAGCTGTTTTTT.

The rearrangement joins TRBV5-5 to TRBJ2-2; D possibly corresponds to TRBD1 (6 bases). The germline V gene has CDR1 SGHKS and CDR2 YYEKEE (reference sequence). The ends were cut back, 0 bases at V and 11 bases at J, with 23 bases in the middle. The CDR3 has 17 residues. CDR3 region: CASSLALTGTPPRELFF. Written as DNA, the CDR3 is TGTGCCAGCAGCTTGGCCTTAACGGGGACACCACCTCGAGAGCTGTTTTTT.

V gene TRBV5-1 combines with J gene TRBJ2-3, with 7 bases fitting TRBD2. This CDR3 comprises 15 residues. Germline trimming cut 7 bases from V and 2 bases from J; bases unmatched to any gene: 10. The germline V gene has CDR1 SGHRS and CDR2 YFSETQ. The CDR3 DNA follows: TGCGCCAGCTCCTCGGGCGGGAGCGCCACAGATACGCAGTATTTT. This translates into CASSSGGSATDTQYF.

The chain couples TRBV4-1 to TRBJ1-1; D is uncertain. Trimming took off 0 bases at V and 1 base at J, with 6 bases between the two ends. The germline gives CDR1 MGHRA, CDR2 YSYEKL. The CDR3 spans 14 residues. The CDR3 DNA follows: TGCGCCAGCAGCCAAGATCGGGGGAACACTGAAGCTTTCTTT. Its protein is CASSQDRGNTEAFF.

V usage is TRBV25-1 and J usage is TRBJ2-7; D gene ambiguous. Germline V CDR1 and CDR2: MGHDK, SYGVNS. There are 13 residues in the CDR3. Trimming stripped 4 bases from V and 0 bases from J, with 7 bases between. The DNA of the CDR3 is TGTGCCAGCAGTGTTTACACCTCCTACGAGCAGTACTTC. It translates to CASSVYTSYEQYF.